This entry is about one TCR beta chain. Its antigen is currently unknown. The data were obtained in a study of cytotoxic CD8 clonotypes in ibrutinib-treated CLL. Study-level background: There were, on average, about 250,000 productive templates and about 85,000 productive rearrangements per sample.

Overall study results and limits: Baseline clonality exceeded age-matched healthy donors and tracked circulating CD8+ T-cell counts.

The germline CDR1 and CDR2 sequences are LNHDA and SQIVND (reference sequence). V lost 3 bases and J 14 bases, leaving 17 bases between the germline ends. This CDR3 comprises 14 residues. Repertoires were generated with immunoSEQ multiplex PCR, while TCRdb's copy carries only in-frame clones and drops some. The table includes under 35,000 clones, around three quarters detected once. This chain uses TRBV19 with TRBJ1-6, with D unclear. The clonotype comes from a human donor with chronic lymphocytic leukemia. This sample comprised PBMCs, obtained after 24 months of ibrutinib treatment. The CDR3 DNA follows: TGTGCCAGTAGTATGGCGATGATGGGAGTGGCCCTCCACTTT. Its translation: CASSMAMMGVALHF.